The source of this T cell receptor (beta chain) is a study of T cells in Graves' hyperthyroidism and ophthalmopathy (dated by TCRdb to the late 2010s). Study-wide context: To identify distinguishing TCR V-J signatures, a discovery cohort of 100 or so patients was used, comprising under 45 with Graves' ophthalmopathy and 55 to 65 with stable Graves' hyperthyroidism. Prospective prediction of ophthalmopathy was tested in an independent validation cohort of 18 to 20 hyperthyroidism patients and roughly 16 patients who later progressed to ophthalmopathy. The approximately 98 discovery patients were randomly divided into training and test sets at a 7:3 ratio. The study also compared thyroid tissue and blood T-cell repertoires from more than 5 Graves' hyperthyroidism patients. Following sampling, methimazole starting at 30 mg daily was given to hyperthyroidism patients, and high-dose intravenous methylprednisolone was given to ophthalmopathy patients. TCR Vbeta CDR3 sequencing of 135 peripheral blood samples (over 40 ophthalmopathy, over 70 hyperthyroidism and approximately 17 progressor patients) is reported in the paper. General study outcomes and caveats: Sample size was not statistically predetermined, and blinding of investigators to group allocation was not performed. Most expanded thyroid clonotypes (frequency above 0.001) were also detected in blood, a finding suggesting that blood repertoires may reflect thyroid immune responses. In validation, the model predicted progression to ophthalmopathy with around 71% sensitivity and roughly 72% specificity, a median of about six months before onset. Ophthalmopathy was separated from stable hyperthyroidism by a 13 V-J signature model, with roughly 88% sensitivity and approximately 81% specificity obtained in cross-validation and 80%/75% obtained in testing.

The TCR beta CDR3 regions were amplified from the RNA transcripts. The TCR CDR3 was subjected to a first round of RT-PCR using the HTBI primer set and the Qiagen OneStep RT-PCR kit. Libraries were constructed in a second round of multiplex PCR, after which size selection and purification were carried out. The libraries were sequenced on an Illumina HiSeq2000 using paired-end 100 bp reads. In the source study's methods: SOAPnuke was used to process the raw data, with reads discarded if the reads contained adapters or uncalled bases, had a mean Phred below 15, or lacked an exact constant-primer or identifier match. COPE v1.2.5 was used to merge the high-quality paired reads, and each unique nucleotide sequence was defined as a clonotype. MiTCR v1.1 was used to align the clonotypes against IMGT TRBV, TRBD and TRBJ reference segments. The analysis was restricted to V-J combinations with a frequency above 0.0001, which together covered just over 98% of the repertoires. The TCS score was defined as F50 (clonal expansion) divided by E x V (chaos), with BLOSUM62-based TCRdist calculated between CDR3 peptides within each V-J. Welch's t-statistics and random forest reduced approximately 520 V-J features to 13, which were used in a naive Bayes classifier (R e1071). TCRdb took the public reads, trimmed them with fastp at Q25, ran MiXCR for clone calling and kept in-frame beta chains. A single entry per CDR3 protein holds the most common genes and DNA from its merged rows. TCRdb assigned the V and J calls; the authors' analysis was not used. A total of hundreds of thousands of distinct CDR3 sequences appear in this sample, around 45% of them only once. The ten most abundant clones make up 6.5% to 9% of the sample.

Stable Graves' hyperthyroidism was defined as no progression to ophthalmopathy during 18 months of follow-up. Hyperthyroidism patients were newly diagnosed, with disease duration under 2 months, and aged 18 to 65 years. Any patient with an uncontrolled infection, another autoimmune disease, pregnancy or lactation was excluded. Clinical symptoms, serum thyroxine and TRAb, thyroid ultrasound, and orbital computed tomography formed the basis for the diagnoses. Trizol reagent was used to extract total RNA, and RNA quality was then checked on an Agilent 2100 Bioanalyzer. Worth noting for this clonotype: There is no known antigen for this receptor. An end of the junction differs from the germline gene, which may be a read error.

Including cysteine and phenylalanine, the CDR3 has 14 amino acids. The DNA shown is the 42-base CDR3, in frame from base 1. Looking up the germline V gene yields CDR1 LGHNA and CDR2 YNFKEQ. This clonotype originated in a woman between 18 and 30 years old with Graves' hyperthyroidism. Donor details come from another sample of the same person, matched by shared clones. This chain is built from TRBV4-2 and TRBJ1-1, with the identity of the D gene unclear. The sample was peripheral blood or thyroid tissue (not recorded which). The sequence in DNA is TGTGCCAGCAGCCAAGATAGAGAGAACATTGAAGCTTTCTTT. Its protein reads: CASSQDRENIEAFF.